Below, one T cell receptor beta chain is given with its context. Its antigen is currently unknown. The sample is drawn from a study of T cell responses to AZD1222 COVID-19 vaccine. General study findings and limits: Per reports, nearly half of all spike-specific TCRs target regions that are unmutated in variants.

Libraries were prepared by immunoSEQ multiplex PCR; TCRdb keeps only in-frame clonotypes and omits some of them. The repertoire has around 150,000 clones, over 90% of them found once; the top ten carry 3% to 4%. CDR3 length: 14 residues. V was shortened by 2 bases and J by 4 bases, with 13 bases between the two germline ends. CDR1 is SGDLS, CDR2 YYNGEE, per germline. Sample: peripheral blood, taken 28 days after the second AZD1222 dose. The chain couples TRBV9 to TRBJ2-7; D may be TRBD1 (6 bases). The sequence was obtained from an adult who received the AZD1222 COVID-19 vaccine. The CDR3 spells CASSVSTGPYEQYF. The CDR3 DNA is TGTGCCAGCAGCGTCTCCACAGGGCCGTACGAGCAGTACTTC.